These T cell receptor beta chains were read from a single sample in a study of T cells after posttransplantation cyclophosphamide. Method: immunoSEQ multiplex PCR; TCRdb's copy keeps in-frame clones and lacks some. The sample has tens of thousands of clones; 85% to 90% are singletons. The specimen sequenced was PBMCs. The source of these receptors is a man younger than 45 with a blood cancer, CMV-positive, and with a related stem cell donor. The CDR3 runs from the conserved cysteine through the conserved F or W. A D gene is named only where the DNA matches it firmly. The size of a clone is reported for some rows only, either as once, few or many, or as a class for expanded clones.

clone size: few
J gene: TRBJ1-1
V gene: TRBV28
D gene: -
CDR3 protein: CASSLYSVRTEAFF
CDR3 DNA: TGTGCCAGCAGTTTATATTCGGTGCGCACTGAAGCTTTCTTT

clone size: -
J gene: TRBJ1-6
V gene: TRBV11-3
D gene: -
CDR3 protein: CASSFENSPLHF
CDR3 DNA: TGTGCCAGCAGTTTTGAGAATTCACCCCTCCACTTT

clone size: -
J gene: TRBJ2-1
V gene: TRBV19
D gene: TRBD2
CDR3 protein: CASSILAGGPNEQFF
CDR3 DNA: TGTGCCAGTAGTATTTTAGCGGGAGGGCCAAATGAGCAGTTCTTC

clone size: once
J gene: TRBJ2-7
V gene: TRBV29-1
D gene: -
CDR3 protein: CSVEDRETKNNEQYF
CDR3 DNA: TGCAGCGTTGAAGATCGGGAGACGAAGAATAACGAGCAGTACTTC

clone size: -
J gene: TRBJ2-1
V gene: TRBV12-5
D gene: TRBD2
CDR3 protein: CASEGGLAGRSSYNEQFF
CDR3 DNA: TGTGCTAGCGAGGGGGGACTAGCGGGACGGAGCTCCTACAATGAGCAGTTCTTC

clone size: -
J gene: TRBJ1-6
V gene: TRBV9
D gene: -
CDR3 protein: CASSVAQINSPLHF
CDR3 DNA: TGTGCCAGCAGCGTAGCGCAGATTAATTCACCCCTCCACTTT

clone size: -
J gene: TRBJ2-7
V gene: TRBV5-1
D gene: TRBD2
CDR3 protein: CASSFTLAGEVGEQYF
CDR3 DNA: TGCGCCAGCAGCTTCACACTAGCGGGAGAGGTTGGCGAGCAGTACTTC

clone size: -
J gene: TRBJ2-1
V gene: TRBV6-4
D gene: TRBD2
CDR3 protein: CASSEVGLAGVLYNEQFF
CDR3 DNA: TGTGCCAGCAGCGAAGTGGGACTAGCGGGGGTGCTCTACAATGAGCAGTTCTTC

clone size: -
J gene: TRBJ2-2
V gene: TRBV7-2
D gene: TRBD1
CDR3 protein: CASSLTRGLTGELFF
CDR3 DNA: TGTGCCAGCAGCTTAACCAGGGGGCTCACCGGGGAGCTGTTTTTT

clone size: -
J gene: TRBJ2-7
V gene: TRBV9
D gene: TRBD2
CDR3 protein: CASSVGSSGQYEQYF
CDR3 DNA: TGTGCCAGCAGCGTAGGGTCTAGCGGGCAATACGAGCAGTACTTC

clone size: -
J gene: TRBJ2-1
V gene: TRBV7-2
D gene: -
CDR3 protein: CASSLARGRNNEQFF
CDR3 DNA: TGTGCCAGCAGCTTAGCTCGCGGTAGGAACAATGAGCAGTTCTTC

clone size: -
J gene: TRBJ2-6
V gene: TRBV7-6
D gene: TRBD1
CDR3 protein: CASSPKPGTGTGANVLTF
CDR3 DNA: TGTGCCAGCAGCCCGAAACCCGGGACAGGGACTGGGGCCAACGTCCTGACTTTC

clone size: -
J gene: TRBJ2-3
V gene: TRBV15
D gene: TRBD2
CDR3 protein: CATSRDRSERAGGSTDTQYF
CDR3 DNA: TGTGCCACCAGCAGAGATCGGTCGGAGAGGGCGGGAGGATCAACAGATACGCAGTATTTT

clone size: -
J gene: TRBJ2-6
V gene: TRBV7-2
D gene: -
CDR3 protein: CASSLVATSSGANVLTF
CDR3 DNA: TGTGCCAGCAGCTTAGTCGCCACATCCTCTGGGGCCAACGTCCTGACTTTC

clone size: -
J gene: TRBJ1-1
V gene: TRBV7-9
D gene: -
CDR3 protein: CASRYIEAFF
CDR3 DNA: TGTGCCAGCAGGTATATTGAAGCTTTCTTT

clone size: -
J gene: TRBJ2-7
V gene: TRBV15
D gene: TRBD1
CDR3 protein: CATSSTRDRGYEQYF
CDR3 DNA: TGTGCCACCAGCAGCACCCGGGACAGGGGCTACGAGCAGTACTTC

clone size: -
J gene: TRBJ2-3
V gene: TRBV23-1
D gene: TRBD2
CDR3 protein: CASSQRLTPGLAGGDTQYF
CDR3 DNA: TGCGCCAGCAGTCAACGTTTAACACCGGGACTAGCGGGAGGGGATACGCAGTATTTT

clone size: once
J gene: TRBJ1-1
V gene: TRBV11-2
D gene: TRBD1
CDR3 protein: CASSLLGQANTEAFF
CDR3 DNA: TGTGCCAGCAGCTTACTGGGACAGGCTAACACTGAAGCTTTCTTT

clone size: -
J gene: TRBJ2-7
V gene: TRBV28
D gene: TRBD1
CDR3 protein: CASTTSAGTGTHEQYF
CDR3 DNA: TGTGCCAGCACCACCAGCGCCGGGACAGGGACCCACGAGCAGTACTTC

clone size: -
J gene: TRBJ2-1
V gene: TRBV5-6
D gene: -
CDR3 protein: CASSLVAVYNEQFF
CDR3 DNA: TGTGCCAGCAGCTTGGTGGCTGTCTACAATGAGCAGTTCTTC

clone size: -
J gene: TRBJ2-1
V gene: TRBV5-1
D gene: -
CDR3 protein: CASSTAPEGQFF
CDR3 DNA: TGCGCCAGCAGTACGGCCCCGGAGGGGCAGTTCTTC

clone size: -
J gene: TRBJ2-1
V gene: TRBV14
D gene: -
CDR3 protein: CASSLLEERQFF
CDR3 DNA: TGTGCCAGCAGCCTCCTAGAGGAGAGGCAGTTCTTC

clone size: -
J gene: TRBJ2-7
V gene: TRBV28
D gene: TRBD2
CDR3 protein: CASSGTGTSLHEQYF
CDR3 DNA: TGTGCCAGCAGTGGAACCGGGACTAGCCTCCACGAGCAGTACTTC

clone size: -
J gene: TRBJ1-1
V gene: TRBV30
D gene: -
CDR3 protein: CAWSEKGISSTEAFF
CDR3 DNA: TGTGCCTGGAGTGAGAAGGGGATAAGTTCGACTGAAGCTTTCTTT

clone size: -
J gene: TRBJ2-2
V gene: TRBV5-1
D gene: -
CDR3 protein: CASSRTTNTGELFF
CDR3 DNA: TGCGCCAGCAGTAGGACTACGAACACCGGGGAGCTGTTTTTT

clone size: -
J gene: TRBJ2-7
V gene: TRBV5-8
D gene: -
CDR3 protein: CASSFDWSSGSEQYF
CDR3 DNA: TGTGCCAGCAGCTTCGATTGGTCCTCAGGCTCCGAGCAGTACTTC

clone size: -
J gene: TRBJ1-2
V gene: TRBV6-5
D gene: TRBD1
CDR3 protein: CASSYYRTGGGYGYTF
CDR3 DNA: TGTGCCAGCAGTTACTATCGGACAGGGGGAGGCTATGGCTACACCTTC

clone size: once
J gene: TRBJ2-2
V gene: TRBV9
D gene: -
CDR3 protein: CASSVGTANTGELFF
CDR3 DNA: TGTGCCAGCAGCGTAGGGACAGCGAACACCGGGGAGCTGTTTTTT

clone size: -
J gene: TRBJ2-1
V gene: TRBV6-1
D gene: TRBD1
CDR3 protein: CASSERQGTYNEQFF
CDR3 DNA: TGTGCCAGCAGTGAAAGACAGGGGACCTACAATGAGCAGTTCTTC

clone size: -
J gene: TRBJ2-3
V gene: TRBV11-3
D gene: TRBD2
CDR3 protein: CASGIGAGGPDTQYF
CDR3 DNA: TGTGCCAGCGGCATCGGAGCGGGAGGGCCGGATACGCAGTATTTT

clone size: -
J gene: TRBJ2-5
V gene: TRBV7-9
D gene: -
CDR3 protein: CASSLSVVETQYF
CDR3 DNA: TGTGCCAGCAGCTTATCAGTTGTGGAGACCCAGTACTTC

clone size: -
J gene: TRBJ1-1
V gene: TRBV30
D gene: -
CDR3 protein: CAWRDPWEPNTEAFF
CDR3 DNA: TGTGCCTGGAGGGATCCCTGGGAGCCGAACACTGAAGCTTTCTTT

clone size: once
J gene: TRBJ2-2
V gene: TRBV5-1
D gene: TRBD1
CDR3 protein: CASSLVVQGARGTGELFF
CDR3 DNA: TGCGCCAGCAGCTTGGTAGTCCAGGGGGCGAGAGGTACCGGGGAGCTGTTTTTT

clone size: -
J gene: TRBJ2-1
V gene: TRBV27
D gene: -
CDR3 protein: CASSPQVSYNEQFF
CDR3 DNA: TGTGCCAGCAGTCCTCAGGTATCCTACAATGAGCAGTTCTTC

clone size: -
J gene: TRBJ2-3
V gene: TRBV7-8
D gene: -
CDR3 protein: CASSRRSLADTQYF
CDR3 DNA: TGTGCCAGCAGCCGCCGGAGCCTCGCAGATACGCAGTATTTT

clone size: -
J gene: TRBJ2-3
V gene: TRBV18
D gene: TRBD2
CDR3 protein: CASSPVAGKDTQYF
CDR3 DNA: TGTGCCAGCTCACCAGTAGCGGGAAAAGATACGCAGTATTTT

clone size: -
J gene: TRBJ1-4
V gene: TRBV4-2
D gene: TRBD1
CDR3 protein: CASSQARTGPNPEKLFF
CDR3 DNA: TGTGCCAGCAGCCAAGCTAGGACAGGGCCTAATCCTGAAAAACTGTTTTTT

clone size: -
J gene: TRBJ1-1
V gene: TRBV18
D gene: -
CDR3 protein: CASSPYRTPSGNTEAFF
CDR3 DNA: TGTGCCAGCTCACCGTACCGGACCCCCTCGGGAAACACTGAAGCTTTCTTT

clone size: few
J gene: TRBJ2-7
V gene: TRBV6-5
D gene: TRBD1
CDR3 protein: CASSTPRTGAYEQYF
CDR3 DNA: TGTGCCAGCAGTACCCCGAGGACAGGGGCATACGAGCAGTACTTC

clone size: -
J gene: TRBJ1-5
V gene: TRBV19
D gene: TRBD1
CDR3 protein: CASSETGGNQPQHF
CDR3 DNA: TGTGCCAGTAGTGAAACAGGGGGGAATCAGCCCCAGCATTTT

clone size: -
J gene: TRBJ1-5
V gene: TRBV2
D gene: -
CDR3 protein: CASSYPGPQHF
CDR3 DNA: TGTGCCAGCAGCTACCCGGGGCCCCAGCATTTT

clone size: -
J gene: TRBJ2-1
V gene: TRBV7-2
D gene: -
CDR3 protein: CASSLKGLSYNEQFF
CDR3 DNA: TGTGCCAGCAGCTTAAAGGGGTTATCCTACAATGAGCAGTTCTTC

clone size: once
J gene: TRBJ1-1
V gene: TRBV13
D gene: TRBD1
CDR3 protein: CASSDGTGVEAFF
CDR3 DNA: TGTGCCAGCAGCGATGGGACAGGAGTAGAAGCTTTCTTT

clone size: -
J gene: TRBJ2-7
V gene: TRBV7-8
D gene: -
CDR3 protein: CASSLMYSGNYIYEQYF
CDR3 DNA: TGTGCCAGCAGCTTAATGTATTCCGGGAACTATATCTACGAGCAGTACTTC

clone size: -
J gene: TRBJ1-2
V gene: TRBV19
D gene: -
CDR3 protein: CASSMGQSYGYTF
CDR3 DNA: TGTGCCAGTAGTATGGGGCAAAGCTATGGCTACACCTTC

clone size: -
J gene: TRBJ2-5
V gene: TRBV29-1
D gene: -
CDR3 protein: CSVVTGYQETQYF
CDR3 DNA: TGCAGCGTTGTCACAGGGTACCAAGAGACCCAGTACTTC

clone size: few
J gene: TRBJ1-5
V gene: TRBV30
D gene: -
CDR3 protein: CAWSVQGNQPQHF
CDR3 DNA: TGTGCCTGGAGTGTACAGGGAAATCAGCCCCAGCATTTT

clone size: -
J gene: TRBJ1-5
V gene: TRBV7-2
D gene: -
CDR3 protein: CASSPRQGGQPQHF
CDR3 DNA: TGTGCCAGCAGCCCTCGCCAGGGCGGTCAGCCCCAGCATTTT